The 30 T cell receptor beta chains in this list originate from one sample, sequenced in a study of blood T cells in healthy people across ages. Together with a sample-barcoded 5' primer, a J-beta primer mix was included in a second PCR lasting about 6 to 12 cycles. TCRdb re-analysed the 5' RACE reads in MiXCR, keeping a single row per CDR3 protein. Here the sample spans over 950,000 distinct CDR3 sequences, approximately 38% being singletons. The specimen sequenced was blood. These receptor sequences come from a man younger than 35 in good health.

This clonotype was picked up a small number of times. The chain carries TRBV20-1 and TRBJ2-1; tentatively, D is TRBD1 (6 bases). Trimming left V 3 bases short and J 3 bases short, with 18 bases between. CDR1 is DFQATT and CDR2 is SNEGSKA in the germline V gene (reference sequence). The CDR3 loop spans 16 amino acids. In DNA, the CDR3 is TGCAGTGCTAGGGGTTCCGAGACAGGAAACTACAATGAGCAGTTCTTC. It yields the protein CSARGSETGNYNEQFF.

The genes are TRBV7-2 and TRBJ2-1, with D perhaps TRBD1 (5 bases). V was cut by 5 bases and J by 8 bases, with 19 bases left in between. The CDR3 length is 15 residues. CDR1 SGHTA and CDR2 FQGNSA come from the germline V gene. In DNA, the CDR3 is TGTGCCAGCAGCGTGACAGCCAGGCAAAGCGATGAGCAGTTCTTC. Encoded protein: CASSVTARQSDEQFF.

This chain joins TRBV3-1 and TRBJ2-7, with a possible D match to TRBD1 (6 bases). The CDR3 runs 15 residues. The germline gives CDR1 LGHDT, CDR2 YNNKEL (reference sequence). V dropped 2 bases and J dropped 5 bases, with 16 bases sitting between them. Here the CDR3 reads CASSQSSRDTDEQYF. CDR3 nucleotides: TGTGCCAGCAGCCAATCTTCCAGGGACACTGACGAGCAGTACTTC.

The table lists this clonotype with a few counts. CDR3 nucleotide sequence: TGTGCCAGCAGCCAAGCCGGGACAGGCGGAGGCTACACCTTC. Translation gives CASSQAGTGGGYTF. V usage is TRBV14 and J usage is TRBJ1-2; 8 bases are shared with TRBD1. Germline CDR1 and CDR2: SGHDN and FVKESK. The CDR3 has 14 amino acids. The V segment lost 1 base and the J segment 8 bases; nucleotides outside the gene matches: 6.

The chain has TRBV19 and TRBJ2-1; 15 bases align to TRBD2. This CDR3 spans 14 amino acids. Germline CDR1 and CDR2: LNHDA and SQIVND (reference sequence). V lost 11 bases to trimming and J lost 4 bases; unmatched junction nucleotides: 3. CDR3 region: CAAGTSGGYNEQFF. The DNA for the CDR3 is TGTGCCGCTGGGACTAGCGGGGGGTACAATGAGCAGTTCTTC.

The gene calls are TRBV5-1 and TRBJ1-1, with TRBD1 identical over 7 bases. With 4 bases clipped from V and 1 base from J, the junction kept 10 bases outside the gene matches. The CDR3 sequence is 16 residues long. Per the germline V gene, CDR1 is SGHRS and CDR2 is YFSETQ. The CDR3 spells CASSRRQGGPNTEAFF. As DNA, the CDR3 is TGCGCCAGCAGCCGGCGGCAGGGGGGTCCGAACACTGAAGCTTTCTTT.

V is TRBV4-3 and J is TRBJ1-1, with a possible D match to TRBD1 (5 bases). The CDR3 spans 13 residues. The ends were cut back, 1 base at V and 8 bases at J, with 11 bases in the middle. CDR1 LGHNA and CDR2 YSLEER come from the germline V gene. The CDR3 is CASSQVGTAEAFF. Written as DNA, the CDR3 is TGCGCCAGCAGCCAAGTCGGGACTGCGGAAGCTTTCTTT.

Here the CDR3 reads CASSQDLGLAGAKPSTDTQYF. DNA for the CDR3: TGTGCCAGCAGCCAAGATCTCGGACTAGCGGGGGCAAAACCTAGCACAGATACGCAGTATTTT. This chain uses TRBV3-1 with TRBJ2-3; 13 nucleotides line up with TRBD2. V lost 0 bases and J lost 0; bases outside the gene matches: 12. CDR3 length equals 21 residues. Germline-derived CDR1 and CDR2 are LGHDT and YNNKEL (reference sequence).

This clonotype occurred many times. The CDR3 DNA reads as TGTGCCAGCAGTTTCTCAGGGGGTAACTATGGCTACACCTTC. Its protein product is CASSFSGGNYGYTF. The rearrangement joins TRBV27 to TRBJ1-2; the match to TRBD1 covers 7 bases. The CDR3 sequence is 14 residues long. Per germline, CDR1 MNHEY and CDR2 SMNVEV (reference sequence). V was pared by 3 bases and J by 1 base, with 2 bases of the junction left unmatched.

The chain couples TRBV20-1 to TRBJ2-7; no clear D gene. Trimming took 7 bases from V and 4 from J, leaving 11 bases between them. The germline CDR1 and CDR2 sequences are DFQATT and SNEGSKA (reference sequence). The length of the CDR3 is 11 residues. The CDR3 nucleotides are TGCAGTGTTTGGAGTTTTTACGAGCAGTACTTC. Protein sequence: CSVWSFYEQYF.

The chain is built from TRBV6-2 or TRBV6-3 and TRBJ1-2, with 7 bases lining up with TRBD1. J lost 3 bases, V lost 2 bases, and 6 bases had no gene match. Germline CDR1 reads MNHEY; CDR2 reads SVGEGT. The CDR3 contains 15 residues. The CDR3 is CASSYATGSDYGYTF. For the CDR3, the DNA is TGTGCCAGCAGTTACGCGACAGGGTCGGACTATGGCTACACCTTC.

This rearrangement joins TRBV12-3 or TRBV12-4 to TRBJ1-2; 10 bases align to TRBD1. The V and J ends lost 6 bases and 7 bases, in that order; junction bases with no gene match: 8. This CDR3 is 14 amino acids long. The CDR3: CASRPDRGGPGYTF. CDR3 in DNA: TGTGCCAGCAGGCCGGACAGGGGGGGGCCTGGCTACACCTTC.

The chain recombines TRBV4-1 with TRBJ2-1; D is possibly TRBD1 or TRBD2 (5 bases each). V was trimmed by 3 bases and J by 0 bases, leaving 12 bases between them. Germline V lookup: CDR1 MGHRA, CDR2 YSYEKL. The CDR3 has 16 amino acids. CDR3 sequence: CASSHSGRDSYNEQFF. CDR3 DNA sequence: TGCGCCAGCAGCCATTCAGGGAGAGACTCCTACAATGAGCAGTTCTTC.

This clonotype has just a few counts. The junction does not match germline at one end; this may be a read error. The V call is TRBV7-7, the J call TRBJ2-1; TRBD1 aligns across 7 bases. CDR1 and CDR2 from the germline V gene are SSHAT and FNYEAQ (reference sequence). CDR3 length: 13 residues. The CDR3 reads CASSMRQGNEQFF. The CDR3 coding sequence is TGTGCTAGCAGCATGAGACAGGGTAATGAGCAGTTCTTC.

The rearrangement uses TRBV7-2 and TRBJ1-4; 9 nucleotides line up with TRBD1. Germline V gene lookup returns CDR1 SGHTA and CDR2 FQGNSA. The trim removed 10 bases at V and 8 bases at J, leaving 11 bases unmatched. The CDR3 contains 14 residues. As DNA, the CDR3 is TGTGCCACCCGCCCTGGGGGGACAGGGGAAAAACTGTTTTTT. This sequence encodes CATRPGGTGEKLFF.

This clonotype has only a few counts. The V gene is TRBV20-1, the J gene TRBJ1-1; possibly TRBD1 for D (5 bases). The V end lost 3 bases, the J end lost 1 base, and 12 bases lay between the germline ends. The CDR3 is made up of 14 amino acids. Germline loops: CDR1 DFQATT, CDR2 SNEGSKA (reference sequence). The CDR3 is CSASGSGPNTEAFF. The CDR3 nucleotides are TGCAGTGCTAGTGGGTCGGGGCCGAACACTGAAGCTTTCTTT.

The sample holds a few counts of this clonotype. This chain connects TRBV20-1 to TRBJ1-6, with 7 positions matching TRBD1. The CDR3 has 16 amino acids. The germline V gene has CDR1 DFQATT and CDR2 SNEGSKA (reference sequence). With V trimmed by 3 bases and J by 6 bases, 11 bases remained unmatched. The DNA of the CDR3 is TGCAGTGCTAGTCCTGACAGGGCCATCGGTAATTCACCCCTCCACTTT. It translates to CSASPDRAIGNSPLHF.

This clonotype appeared a few times. The gene calls are TRBV20-1 and TRBJ2-5; the D call may be TRBD1 or TRBD2 (5 bases each). The CDR3 is 13 amino acids. Germline CDR1 DFQATT, CDR2 SNEGSKA (reference sequence). The V end lost 6 bases, the J end lost 1 base, and 12 bases lay between the germline ends. The CDR3 loop is CSASRDPQETQYF. CDR3 sequence (DNA): TGCAGTGCAAGCAGGGACCCCCAAGAGACCCAGTACTTC.

Turning to this clonotype: Its ends do not fully match the called genes, so a read error is possible. The chain carries TRBV7-2 and TRBJ2-1, with TRBD2 as a possible D gene (5 bases). CDR1 is SGHTA and CDR2 is FQGNSA in the germline V gene. The CDR3 has 13 residues. In DNA, the CDR3 is TGTGCCAGCGGCCCTCGGGGATACAATAAGCAGTTCTTC. Protein sequence: CASGPRGYNKQFF.

There are many counts of this clonotype. This sequence joins TRBV11-1 and TRBJ2-1; 7 positions agree with TRBD1. Germline V lookup: CDR1 SGHAT, CDR2 FQDESV (reference sequence). There are 12 residues in the CDR3. With V trimmed by 6 bases and J by 7 bases, 3 bases remained unmatched. CDR3 residues: CASSSGGNEQFF. DNA of the CDR3: TGTGCCAGCAGTTCAGGGGGTAATGAGCAGTTCTTC.

This clonotype came up many times. J is TRBJ1-5 and V is TRBV12-3 or TRBV12-4, with D tentatively TRBD1 (6 bases). The CDR3 has 14 amino acids. V was shortened by 6 bases and J by 1 base, with 10 bases between the two germline ends. The CDR3 loop is CASSLRGSNQPQHF. The CDR3 DNA follows: TGTGCCAGCAGCCTCAGGGGAAGCAATCAGCCCCAGCATTTT.

This clonotype showed up just a few times. The chain combines TRBV20-1 with TRBJ2-3, with unresolved D. The CDR3 runs 17 residues. V lost 4 bases and J 0 bases, leaving 20 bases between the germline ends. Germline CDR1 and CDR2: DFQATT and SNEGSKA (reference sequence). The CDR3 here is CSAIRRTYLTSTDTQYF. The CDR3 nucleotides read TGCAGTGCTATTCGACGGACGTACCTCACTAGCACAGATACGCAGTATTTT.

A word on this clonotype: This may come from a read error, since a much larger clone is one base off. The rearrangement links TRBV6-2 or TRBV6-3 to TRBJ2-4; perhaps TRBD2 as D (5 bases). The germline V gene has CDR1 MNHEY and CDR2 SVGEGT. This CDR3 is 16 amino acids long. DNA of the CDR3: TGTGCCAGCAGTTACTCGATAGAGGGAGCCAAAAACGTTCAGTACTTC. Translating gives CASSYSIEGAKNVQYF.

Concerning this clonotype: Sequence at one end of the junction differs from germline and may be a read error. This chain connects TRBV12-3 or TRBV12-4 to TRBJ2-5, with D possibly being TRBD2 (6 bases). The CDR3 is 18 amino acids. The CDR3 DNA follows: TGTGTCAGCAGTTTTTCCACGGGGGTCCCCGTACGGCAAGAGACCCAGTACTTC. It encodes CVSSFSTGVPVRQETQYF.

Here the CDR3 reads CASSEGQNNEQFF. The DNA for the CDR3 is TGTGCCAGCAGCGAGGGACAGAACAATGAGCAGTTCTTC. The chain is built from TRBV5-6 and TRBJ2-1, with 7 bases aligning to TRBD1. Per germline, CDR1 SGHDT and CDR2 YYEEEE. Unmatched junction bases numbered 3, after V lost 4 bases and J lost 5 bases. The CDR3 totals 13 residues.

This clonotype has just one count. The chain combines TRBV7-2 with TRBJ1-1; D remains unclear. The CDR3 has 14 residues. Trimming took off 6 bases at V and 4 bases at J, with 15 bases between the two ends. Germline CDR1 and CDR2: SGHTA and FQGNSA. CDR3 residues: CASSLYARSTEAFF. In DNA form, the CDR3 reads TGTGCCAGCAGTCTTTATGCTCGTTCCACTGAAGCTTTCTTT.

The V and J genes are TRBV11-1 and TRBJ2-1, with unresolved D. CDR1 is SGHAT, CDR2 FQDESV, per germline (reference sequence). This CDR3 is 15 amino acids long. Trimming took 1 base from V and 4 from J, leaving 11 bases between them. Here the CDR3 DNA reads TGTGCCAGCAGCTTAGTAGGATCCGCGTACAATGAGCAGTTCTTC. This encodes CASSLVGSAYNEQFF.

The chain combines TRBV14 with TRBJ2-6; D not resolved. Between the trimmed V and J ends, which lost 1 base and 0 bases, there was a span of 16 bases. Germline loops: CDR1 SGHDN, CDR2 FVKESK. CDR3 size: 19 residues. The CDR3 coding sequence is TGTGCCAGCAGCCAAGCGGCCTCAACCTTACCCTCTGGGGCCAACGTCCTGACTTTC. This sequence encodes CASSQAASTLPSGANVLTF.

This chain uses TRBV20-1 with TRBJ1-5; D is perhaps TRBD1 (6 bases). V was shortened by 2 bases and J by 2 bases, with 19 bases between the two germline ends. Germline V CDR1 and CDR2: DFQATT, SNEGSKA (reference sequence). CDR3 length: 17 amino acids. CDR3 loop: CSARPSAQGSGNQPQHF. Written as DNA, the CDR3 is TGCAGTGCTAGACCATCGGCTCAGGGGAGCGGCAATCAGCCCCAGCATTTT.

A note on this clonotype: A read error may account for a junction end that differs from germline. The chain uses TRBV2 and TRBJ1-2; D not certain. CDR1 is SNHLY, CDR2 FYNNEI, per germline. The CDR3 loop spans 13 amino acids. Here the CDR3 reads CVSTDPAPYGYTF. CDR3 DNA sequence: TGTGTCAGCACAGACCCAGCCCCCTATGGCTACACCTTC.